Following are 10 T cell receptor beta chains from one sample sequenced in a study of beta chain features in type 1 diabetes. Expressed TCRB transcripts were sequenced because the entire RNA isolate underwent reverse transcription. The assay was immunoSEQ multiplex PCR, and TCRdb's table has in-frame clones only and misses some. This table holds about 320,000 clones, approximately 15% found once. The specimen was central memory CD4+ T cells from blood. The receptors derive from a man under 40 in good health.

This clone turned up a few times. V usage is TRBV2 and J usage is TRBJ1-2; TRBD1 might be the D (5 bases). The germline CDR1 and CDR2 sequences are SNHLY and FYNNEI. Trimming took off 4 bases at V and 6 bases at J, with 12 bases between the two ends. This CDR3 spans 13 amino acids. CDR3 region: CASSAPGFDGYTF. The CDR3 DNA is TGTGCCAGCAGTGCCCCAGGGTTCGATGGCTACACCTTC.

V and J are TRBV6-5 and TRBJ2-3; perhaps TRBD2 as D (6 bases). The CDR3 is made up of 14 amino acids. V was clipped by 6 bases and J by 1 base, with 11 bases between them. The germline CDR1 and CDR2 sequences are MNHEY and SVGAGI. This chain's CDR3 is CASRASVGTDTQYF. CDR3 bases: TGTGCCAGCAGAGCTAGCGTTGGCACAGATACGCAGTATTTT.

This clone was picked up a small number of times. This chain joins TRBV4-1 and TRBJ2-1; D call uncertain. Germline V gene sequence: CDR1 MGHRA, CDR2 YSYEKL. Trimming cost V 0 bases and J 3 bases, with 18 bases left between them. CDR3 length equals 18 residues. The CDR3 protein is CASSQEIQASPLYNEQFF. DNA of the CDR3: TGCGCCAGCAGCCAAGAGATCCAGGCATCACCCCTCTACAATGAGCAGTTCTTC.

This clone was picked up one time. This chain connects TRBV4-2 to TRBJ2-1; 8 bases fit TRBD2. CDR3 length equals 15 residues. Germline V CDR1 and CDR2: LGHNA, YNFKEQ. The junction had 10 bases not matched to a gene; V was cut back by 5 bases and J by 7 bases. CDR3: CASSLGLGLLNEQFF. CDR3 coding DNA: TGTGCCAGCAGCTTGGGACTAGGACTCCTTAATGAGCAGTTCTTC.

This clone was counted only a few times. CDR3 nucleotides: TGCGCCAGCAGCCAACCTCGGACGGGGGCAACTAATGAAAAACTGTTTTTT. Translation gives CASSQPRTGATNEKLFF. This chain links TRBV4-3 with TRBJ1-4; tentatively, D is TRBD1 (5 bases). The V end was cut by 2 bases, the J end by 0 bases, with 13 bases between. Per the germline V gene, CDR1 is LGHNA and CDR2 is YSLEER. The CDR3 extends over 17 amino acids.

The chain combines TRBV29-1 with TRBJ2-6; no reliable D call. The germline V and J ends were trimmed by 0 bases and 2 bases, with 11 bases remaining between them. CDR1 SQVTM and CDR2 ANQGSEA come from the germline V gene. This CDR3 is built from 16 residues. CDR3 residues: CSVEDHFGPGANVLTF. The DNA for the CDR3 is TGCAGCGTTGAAGATCACTTCGGGCCTGGGGCCAACGTCCTGACTTTC.

This clone was seen only a few times. The rearrangement uses TRBV4-2 and TRBJ1-4; no firm D call. The CDR3 sequence is 12 residues long. V shed 5 bases and J shed 8 bases, with 9 bases lying between them. Germline CDR1 LGHNA, CDR2 YNFKEQ. CDR3 DNA: TGTGCCAGCAGCTCCCTCCGGGAAAAACTGTTTTTT. Translation: CASSSLREKLFF.

There are a few counts of this clone. The chain couples TRBV11-2 to TRBJ1-5; 8 bases match TRBD1. Looked up from germline, CDR1 is SGHAT and CDR2 is FQNNGV. The CDR3 has 15 amino acids. Trimming took 5 bases from V and 2 from J; bases not matched to a gene: 5. Here the CDR3 reads CASSEGQVGNQPQHF. The CDR3 DNA sequence: TGTGCCAGCAGCGAGGGACAGGTTGGCAATCAGCCCCAGCATTTT.

This clone was picked up a small number of times. This chain joins TRBV11-2 and TRBJ2-2; D tentatively fits TRBD1 or TRBD2 (5 bases each). The V gene lost 5 bases and the J gene lost 2 bases, with 15 bases spanning the gap. Germline CDR1 SGHAT, CDR2 FQNNGV. CDR3 length: 16 residues. This CDR3 reads CASSPGGGLNTGELFF. CDR3 nucleotide sequence: TGTGCCAGCAGCCCCGGTGGGGGATTAAACACCGGGGAGCTGTTTTTT.

This clone was detected a few times. The chain employs TRBV2 and TRBJ1-5; 7 positions match TRBD1. The V and J ends lost 6 bases and 3 bases, in that order; junction bases with no gene match: 8. Germline CDR1 is SNHLY and CDR2 is FYNNEI. The length of the CDR3 is 15 residues. CDR3 bases: TGTGCCAGCAGGGAACAGGGGACCAACAATCAGCCCCAGCATTTT. Translating it yields CASREQGTNNQPQHF.